The clone carrying this T cell receptor (beta chain) occurred a few times. With template switching, a universal primer site was added, and the cDNA carried unique molecular identifiers. MiXCR, run by TCRdb on the 5' RACE reads, gives a single entry per CDR3 protein. Of hundreds of thousands of distinct CDR3 sequences in the sample, around 24% were seen once. The data belong to a study of identical twins. Germline lookup yields CDR1 DFQATT and CDR2 SNEGSKA (reference sequence). Trimming stripped 4 bases from V and 2 bases from J, with 5 bases between. The CDR3 has 11 residues. These sequences were also reported in another study, on T cells expressing NK-cell markers.

V and J are TRBV20-1 and TRBJ2-5; possibly TRBD2 for D (5 bases). Sequencing was performed on CD4+ T cells sorted from blood. The TCR sequence derives from a woman younger than 30 in good health. CDR3 residues: CSATGQETQYF. The CDR3 coding sequence is TGCAGTGCTACGGGGCAAGAGACCCAGTACTTC.